The entry below describes one TCR beta chain. This CDR3 spans 17 amino acids. Germline V lookup: CDR1 LGHNA, CDR2 YSLEER. Deletions cut 0 bases from V and 0 bases from J, with 14 bases between. The entry originates in a study of blood T cell repertoires in COVID-19. Data came from immunoSEQ multiplex PCR; TCRdb stores just in-frame clones and leaves some out. The sample carries approximately 250,000 clones, about 91% recorded once. Participants were aged about 18 to 100 years, lived in 25 or so US areas, and enrolled virtually. This TCR derives from a woman in her 40s with acute COVID-19. The chain is built from TRBV4-3 and TRBJ1-2; tentatively, D is TRBD1 (6 bases). Specimen: PBMCs or T cells enriched from blood (not recorded which). The CDR3 sequence is CASSQEADRAANYGYTF. The CDR3 DNA follows: TGCGCCAGCAGCCAAGAAGCGGACAGAGCTGCTAACTATGGCTACACCTTC.